This T cell receptor (beta chain) was identified in a study of CD8+ T cells in alopecia areata. V was clipped by 0 bases and J by 13 bases; unmatched bases: 7. CDR1 and CDR2 from the germline V gene are MNHEY and SVGAGI. The CDR3 spans 15 residues. The treatment was: oral pan-JAK inhibitor, 5-10 mg twice daily. Peripheral blood, together with lesional scalp punch biopsies, was collected from alopecia areata patients. Investigators isolated RNA and reverse transcribed it into cDNA to act as the sequencing template. Libraries were prepared by immunoSEQ multiplex PCR; TCRdb keeps only in-frame clonotypes and omits some of them. The sample comprises more than 90,000 clones, 50% to 60% of which are singletons, and about 16% rests with the top ten.

This clonotype was obtained from a human donor with alopecia areata. The chain is built from TRBV6-5 and TRBJ2-1; 12 nucleotides align to TRBD1. Sequenced material: CD8+ T cells sorted from blood, taken at roughly week 55, from a patient treated with tofacitinib. The CDR3 DNA is TGTGCCAGCAGTTACTCGCCGGGACAGGGGGCCGTTCAGTTCTTC. It is translated as CASSYSPGQGAVQFF.